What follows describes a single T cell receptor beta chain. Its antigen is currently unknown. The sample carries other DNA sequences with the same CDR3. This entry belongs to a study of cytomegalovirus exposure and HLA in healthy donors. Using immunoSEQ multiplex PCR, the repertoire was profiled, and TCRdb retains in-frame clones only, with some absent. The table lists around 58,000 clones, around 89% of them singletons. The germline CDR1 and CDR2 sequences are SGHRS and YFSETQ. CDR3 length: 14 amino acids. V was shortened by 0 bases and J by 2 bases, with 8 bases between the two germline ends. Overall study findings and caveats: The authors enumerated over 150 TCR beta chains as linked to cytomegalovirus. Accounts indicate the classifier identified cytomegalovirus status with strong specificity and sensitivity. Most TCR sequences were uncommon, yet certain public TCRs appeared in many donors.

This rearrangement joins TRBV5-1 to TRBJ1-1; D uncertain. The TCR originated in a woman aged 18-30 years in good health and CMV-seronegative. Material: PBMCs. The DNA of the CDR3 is TGCGCCAGCAGCTTGGCCGGAGGTAACACTGAAGCTTTCTTT. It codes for CASSLAGGNTEAFF.